This TCR beta chain was observed in a study of T-cell reconstitution after alpha-beta-depleted transplantation in children. The study's findings and limits: Newly produced T cells mostly accounted for T-cell counts and diversity one year post-transplant. In some patients, recipient T cells and intrathymic progenitors surviving conditioning explained high day-60 diversity. Alpha-beta T cells about two months after transplant reportedly derived from several hundred expanded graft clones.

Researchers prepared the TCRbeta library using unique molecular identifiers, the study reports. TCRdb reanalysed the PCR reads using MiXCR and keeps one entry per CDR3 protein. Found here are about 78,000 distinct CDR3 sequences, approximately 14% of them singletons; the top ten hold less than 35%. V lost 2 bases and J lost 3, with 8 bases in between. The CDR3 runs 13 residues. Germline CDR1 MNHNY, CDR2 SVGAGI (reference sequence). This clonotype was seen a handful of times. The antigen is undetermined. The genes are TRBV6-6 and TRBJ2-7; D is unclear. The sequencing here drew on PBMCs, mostly from graft donor cells, taken 180 days after TCRalphabeta/CD19-depleted stem cell transplant. This clonotype was sampled from a male patient between 2 and 10 years old who had a stem cell transplant for acute lymphoblastic leukemia, so the T cells may come from the graft donor. The CDR3 loop reads CASSYGPVYEQYF. CDR3 nucleotides: TGTGCCAGCAGTTACGGGCCAGTCTACGAGCAGTACTTC.